The 24 T cell receptor beta chains listed next were all sequenced from one sample in a study of T cells in Graves' hyperthyroidism and ophthalmopathy. Researchers took RNA transcripts and amplified the TCR beta CDR3 regions from them. HTBI primers were employed in a first-round RT-PCR of the TCR CDR3. TCRdb called the multiplex PCR reads again in MiXCR, with one record for every CDR3 protein. Seen here are approximately 260,000 distinct CDR3 sequences, 15% observed once, and the top ten hold around 30%. The specimen was blood. The receptors stem from a woman aged 50 to 60 with Graves' hyperthyroidism that later progressed to Graves' ophthalmopathy.

As to this clonotype: An end of the junction differs from the germline gene, which may be a read error. V usage is TRBV4-1 and J usage is TRBJ2-5; TRBD2 agrees at 8 bases. Germline-derived CDR1 and CDR2 are MGHRA and YSYEKL. The CDR3 is made up of 14 amino acids. CDR3 nucleotides: TGCGCCAGCAGCCAAGAAACCGACGGGAGGGCCCCGTCCTTC. Protein: CASSQETDGRAPSF.

This clonotype was recorded a few times. One junction end does not reproduce the germline sequence, and a read error may be involved. The chain recombines TRBV6-9 with TRBJ2-3; possibly TRBD2 for D (7 bases). Germline CDR1 is MNHGY and CDR2 is SVAAGI. This CDR3 spans 13 amino acids. CDR3 bases: TGCGCCACCCCAGGAGGGGGGGGGGATACGCAGTATTTT. Residues: CATPGGGGDTQYF.

This chain uses TRBV3-1 with TRBJ1-6; a weak D match, TRBD1 (5 bases). The CDR3 spans 18 residues. Germline CDR1 and CDR2: LGHDT and YNNKEL (reference sequence). Trimming cost V 1 base and J 8 bases, with 21 bases left between them. CDR3 region: CASSQGTSGTGSHSPLHF. In nucleotides, the CDR3 is TGTGCCAGCAGCCAAGGGACTAGCGGGACCGGGAGCCATTCACCCCTCCACTTT.

This clonotype was picked up a small number of times. The rearrangement links TRBV7-6 to TRBJ2-7, with TRBD2 matching 11 bases. The germline CDR1 and CDR2 sequences are SGHVS and FNYEAQ. After removal of 3 bases from V and 3 bases from J, the junction contained 4 bases not matched to a gene. CDR3 length equals 15 residues. CDR3 DNA: TGTGCCAGCAGCTTCGCGACTAGCGGGAACTACGAGCAGTACTTC. Its translation: CASSFATSGNYEQYF.

This clonotype has ten or more counts. V and J are TRBV29-1 and TRBJ2-1; D unresolved. Trimming shortened V by 4 bases and J by 6 bases, and 7 bases separated the two germline ends. This CDR3 region has 11 residues. Germline V gives CDR1 SQVTM, CDR2 ANQGSEA. The CDR3 reads CSVAEPNEQFF. CDR3 coding DNA: TGCAGCGTTGCCGAACCCAATGAGCAGTTCTTC.

This clonotype was observed a single time. This rearrangement joins TRBV13 to TRBJ2-3; D might be TRBD1 (5 bases). Germline CDR1 reads PRHDT; CDR2 reads FYEKMQ (reference sequence). This CDR3 region has 15 residues. V was shortened by 5 bases and J by 2 bases, with 14 bases between the two germline ends. The CDR3 spells CASSRDPDITDTQYF. The DNA of the CDR3 is TGTGCCAGCAGCAGAGACCCGGACATCACAGATACGCAGTATTTT.

The chain recombines TRBV30 with TRBJ2-5, with D possibly matching TRBD2 (7 bases). The CDR3 consists of 13 residues. V was clipped by 1 base and J by 5 bases, with 11 bases between them. Looked up from germline, CDR1 is GTSNPN and CDR2 is SVGIG (reference sequence). The chain's CDR3 is CAWSGGGGETQYF. The DNA of the CDR3 is TGTGCCTGGAGTGGAGGGGGGGGGGAGACCCAGTACTTC.

The table lists this clonotype with many counts. V usage is TRBV2 and J usage is TRBJ2-7, with 7 nucleotides matching TRBD1. After removal of 7 bases from V and 0 bases from J, the junction contained 3 bases not matched to a gene. The CDR3 totals 13 residues. Germline assignment: CDR1 SNHLY and CDR2 FYNNEI. This CDR3 is CASNRGLSYEQYF. For the CDR3, the DNA is TGTGCCAGCAATAGGGGGCTCTCCTACGAGCAGTACTTC.

The genes are TRBV29-1 and TRBJ1-4; 8 positions agree with TRBD1. CDR3 length equals 14 residues. V lost 4 bases to trimming and J lost 5 bases; unmatched junction nucleotides: 6. CDR1 and CDR2 from the germline V gene are SQVTM and ANQGSEA. CDR3 loop: CSVAPRGRNEKLFF. The CDR3 nucleotides are TGCAGCGTTGCCCCCAGGGGGCGGAATGAAAAACTGTTTTTT.

The V gene is TRBV5-1, the J gene TRBJ1-2; D is unclear. CDR3 length equals 15 residues. Between the trimmed V and J ends, which lost 4 bases and 8 bases, there was a span of 21 bases. CDR1 is SGHRS and CDR2 is YFSETQ in the germline V gene. CDR3 sequence reads: CASSPYPSNPGGYTF. The CDR3 DNA follows: TGCGCCAGCAGCCCATACCCGAGCAACCCAGGAGGCTACACCTTC.

This clonotype was detected ten times or more. The chain links TRBV29-1 to TRBJ1-2, with no clear D. The CDR3 is 8 residues long. Trimming left V 4 bases short and J 8 bases short, with 2 bases between. Germline-derived CDR1 and CDR2 are SQVTM and ANQGSEA. The CDR3 here is CSVGGYTF. The CDR3 region has the DNA TGCAGCGTTGGGGGCTACACCTTC.

This clonotype was detected a few times. The chain links TRBV9 to TRBJ2-7, with TRBD1 matching over 9 bases. Germline loops: CDR1 SGDLS, CDR2 YYNGEE. The CDR3 is 15 residues long. The V segment lost 4 bases and the J segment 2 bases; nucleotides outside the gene matches: 7. Written as DNA, the CDR3 is TGTGCCAGCAGCAGACGGGACAGGGCCACCTACGAGCAGTACTTC. Translated, it gives CASSRRDRATYEQYF.

The CDR3 reads CASSEWRGQQETQYF. The CDR3 DNA follows: TGTGCCAGCAGTGAGTGGAGGGGGCAGCAGGAGACCCAGTACTTC. The chain uses TRBV12-3 or TRBV12-4 and TRBJ2-5; TRBD1 might be the D (7 bases). This CDR3 contains 15 residues. Trimming shortened V by 5 bases and J by 5 bases, and 18 bases separated the two germline ends.

The table lists this clonotype with many counts. The rearrangement joins TRBV30 to TRBJ1-2, with a tentative D call TRBD1 (6 bases). The germline gives CDR1 GTSNPN, CDR2 SVGIG (reference sequence). This CDR3 has 11 amino acids. V shed 1 base and J shed 7 bases, with 7 bases lying between them. CDR3 coding DNA: TGTGCCTGGAGTGACAGGGCTGGCTACACCTTC. It yields the protein CAWSDRAGYTF.

This clonotype was seen ten or more times. V and J are TRBV20-1 and TRBJ2-1, with 11 positions matching TRBD2. V shed 5 bases and J 5 bases; nucleotides not matched to a gene: 8. The CDR3 is 15 amino acids. Germline CDR1 DFQATT, CDR2 SNEGSKA (reference sequence). For the CDR3, the DNA is TGCAGTGCTCCCAGGGCTAGCGGGGGGAACAATGAGCAGTTCTTC. Translating it yields CSAPRASGGNNEQFF.

This clonotype was recorded only once. At one end, the junction sequence differs from germline, possibly due to a read error. The chain carries TRBV4-1 and TRBJ2-2; D may be TRBD2 (6 bases). The CDR3 sequence is 17 residues long. Germline lookup yields CDR1 MGHRA and CDR2 YSYEKL. Written as DNA, the CDR3 is TGCGCCAACAGCCCGGTAGAAGAAGCGGGTTCGGGCGGGGAGCTGTTTTTT. Its protein is CANSPVEEAGSGGELFF.

This clonotype was seen at least ten times. V and J are TRBV2 and TRBJ1-5, with unresolved D. Trimming left V 8 bases short and J 6 bases short, with 14 bases between. Looked up from germline, CDR1 is SNHLY and CDR2 is FYNNEI. The CDR3 runs to 13 residues. CDR3 bases: TGTGCCAGCGGGCCACTGAGTGGTCAGCCCCAGCATTTT. Amino acid sequence: CASGPLSGQPQHF.

This clonotype was seen many times. The CDR3 is CASSPQLAGETQYF. CDR3 DNA: TGTGCCAGCAGCCCCCAATTGGCTGGGGAGACCCAGTACTTC. This chain uses TRBV11-1 with TRBJ2-5; no definite D call. The length of the CDR3 is 14 residues. Germline CDR1 SGHAT, CDR2 FQDESV (reference sequence). V was trimmed by 5 bases and J by 5 bases, leaving 15 bases between them.

This clonotype was recorded many times. The V and J genes are TRBV3-1 and TRBJ1-2; 8 bases fit TRBD1. CDR1 and CDR2 from the germline V gene are LGHDT and YNNKEL (reference sequence). V was pared by 1 base and J by 4 bases, with 2 bases of the junction left unmatched. The CDR3 is 14 amino acids. The CDR3 spells CASSQVTGGYGYTF. The CDR3 nucleotides are TGTGCCAGCAGCCAAGTAACAGGGGGCTATGGCTACACCTTC.

The CDR3 is CASSQEGGLAAYEQYF. The CDR3 DNA reads as TGTGCCAGCAGCCAAGAAGGGGGGCTAGCGGCCTACGAGCAGTACTTC. V usage is TRBV4-2 and J usage is TRBJ2-7; perhaps TRBD2 as D (7 bases). CDR1 is LGHNA and CDR2 is YNFKEQ in the germline V gene. Trimming took 0 bases from V and 2 from J, leaving 14 bases between them. CDR3 length: 16 amino acids.

A few counts support this clonotype. The chain combines TRBV5-1 with TRBJ1-6; 7 bases are shared with TRBD1. Unmatched junction bases numbered 2, after V lost 6 bases and J lost 5 bases. The CDR3 length is 13 residues. Germline V gene data show CDR1 as SGHRS and CDR2 as YFSETQ. The CDR3 loop is CASKGTDNSPLHF. The CDR3 coding sequence is TGCGCCAGCAAGGGGACAGATAATTCACCCCTCCACTTT.

This clonotype was detected only a few times. The V and J genes are TRBV5-8 and TRBJ2-7, with no clear D. The V gene lost 3 bases and the J gene lost 0 bases, with 10 bases spanning the gap. The CDR3 runs 14 residues. Germline-derived CDR1 and CDR2 are SGHTS and YDEGEE. The CDR3 DNA sequence: TGTGCCAGCAGCTCCCCCCTAAGCTCCTACGAGCAGTACTTC. It codes for CASSSPLSSYEQYF.

This clonotype was detected a few times. The chain couples TRBV11-2 to TRBJ1-4; D not certain. The V and J ends lost 8 bases and 8 bases respectively, with 18 bases between them. Per germline, CDR1 SGHAT and CDR2 FQNNGV. This CDR3 contains 14 residues. CDR3: CASLGSRSGEKLFF. DNA for the CDR3: TGTGCCAGCTTAGGTAGCAGATCGGGGGAAAAACTGTTTTTT.

This clonotype occurred many times. The V call is TRBV5-1, the J call TRBJ2-6, with D unresolved. V was trimmed by 4 bases and J by 0 bases, leaving 8 bases between them. There are 15 residues in the CDR3. Germline V lookup: CDR1 SGHRS, CDR2 YFSETQ. CDR3 DNA sequence: TGCGCCAGCAGCCGAGGCGGCTCTGGGGCCAACGTCCTGACTTTC. It translates to CASSRGGSGANVLTF.